The clone carrying this T cell receptor beta chain has a single count. The data stem from a study of shared clonotypes between healthy human individuals. Positively selected for CCR7, the CD45RO-negative cells used as naive CD8 cells excluded terminally differentiated effector memory CD45RA+ cells. Germline values: CDR1 SQVTM, CDR2 ANQGSEA. CDR3 length: 15 residues. Trimming removed 0 bases from V and 3 bases from J, with 15 bases in between. Profiled with immunoSEQ multiplex PCR; TCRdb holds only in-frame clones, not every one. The sample lists roughly 2.1 million clones; about 93% were seen once. The chain employs TRBV29-1 and TRBJ2-7, with D maybe TRBD1 (5 bases). The specimen sequenced was naive CD8+ T cells from PBMCs. This clonotype was sampled from a man aged 18 to 29 in good health. Some clones in this sample may be carry-over from other donors' samples. The CDR3 is CSVEDPGLDSYEQYF. The CDR3 DNA follows: TGCAGCGTTGAAGATCCAGGGCTCGACAGCTACGAGCAGTACTTC.